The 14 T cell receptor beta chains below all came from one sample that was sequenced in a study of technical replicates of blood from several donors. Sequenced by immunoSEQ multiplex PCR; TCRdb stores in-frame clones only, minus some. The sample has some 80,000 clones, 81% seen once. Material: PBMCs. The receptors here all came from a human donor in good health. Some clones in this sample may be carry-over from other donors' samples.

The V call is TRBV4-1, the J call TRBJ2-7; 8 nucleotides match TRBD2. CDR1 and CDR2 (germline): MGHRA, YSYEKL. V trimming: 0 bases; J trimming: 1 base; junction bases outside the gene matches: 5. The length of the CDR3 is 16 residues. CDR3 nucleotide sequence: TGCGCCAGCAGCCAAGATCAGGGCGGGGGGTCCTACGAGCAGTACTTC. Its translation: CASSQDQGGGSYEQYF.

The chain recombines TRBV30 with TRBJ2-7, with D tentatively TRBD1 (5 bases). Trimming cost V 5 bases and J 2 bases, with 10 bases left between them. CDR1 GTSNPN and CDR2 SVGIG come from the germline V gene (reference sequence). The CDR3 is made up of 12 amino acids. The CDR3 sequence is CAWVTGTYEQYF. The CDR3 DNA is TGTGCCTGGGTTACAGGTACCTACGAGCAGTACTTC.

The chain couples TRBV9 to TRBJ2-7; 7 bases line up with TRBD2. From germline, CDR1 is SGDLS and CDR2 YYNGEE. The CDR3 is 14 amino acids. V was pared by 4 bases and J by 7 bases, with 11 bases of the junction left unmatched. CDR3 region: CASSRGEGTGEQYF. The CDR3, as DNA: TGTGCCAGCAGCCGTGGGGAGGGGACGGGTGAGCAGTACTTC.

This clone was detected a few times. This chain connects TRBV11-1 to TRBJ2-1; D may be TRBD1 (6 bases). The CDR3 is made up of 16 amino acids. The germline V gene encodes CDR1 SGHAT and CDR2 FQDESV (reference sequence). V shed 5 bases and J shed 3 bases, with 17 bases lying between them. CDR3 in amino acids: CASSHQTGLGYNEQFF. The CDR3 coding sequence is TGTGCCAGCAGCCACCAGACAGGCCTGGGCTACAATGAGCAGTTCTTC.

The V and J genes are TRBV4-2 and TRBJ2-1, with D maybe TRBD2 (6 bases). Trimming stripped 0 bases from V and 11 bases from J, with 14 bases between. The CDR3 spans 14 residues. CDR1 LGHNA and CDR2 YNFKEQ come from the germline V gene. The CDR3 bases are TGTGCCAGCAGCCAAGAAGGGACTTCGAGGAAGCAGTTCTTC. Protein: CASSQEGTSRKQFF.

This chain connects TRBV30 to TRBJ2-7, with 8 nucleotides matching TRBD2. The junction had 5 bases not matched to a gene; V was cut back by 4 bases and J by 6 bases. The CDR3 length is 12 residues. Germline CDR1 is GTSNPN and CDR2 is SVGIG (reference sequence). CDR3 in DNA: TGTGCCTGGACTTTCGGGGGGGGCGAGCAGTACTTC. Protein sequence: CAWTFGGGEQYF.

The CDR3 is CAWSTGGGYETQYF. The DNA for the CDR3 is TGTGCCTGGAGTACAGGGGGGGGCTATGAGACCCAGTACTTC. The chain carries TRBV30 and TRBJ2-5, with a possible D match to TRBD1 (8 bases). The CDR3 consists of 14 residues. CDR1 is GTSNPN, CDR2 SVGIG, per germline (reference sequence). V dropped 2 bases and J dropped 5 bases, with 15 bases sitting between them.

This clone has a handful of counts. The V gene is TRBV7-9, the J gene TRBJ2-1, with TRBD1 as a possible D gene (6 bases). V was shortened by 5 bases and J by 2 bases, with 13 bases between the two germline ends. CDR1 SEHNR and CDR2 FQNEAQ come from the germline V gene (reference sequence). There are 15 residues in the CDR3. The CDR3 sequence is CASSRPRDTYNEQFF. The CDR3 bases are TGTGCCAGCAGCCGCCCCAGGGACACCTACAATGAGCAGTTCTTC.

The CDR3 loop is CASSLGQGTQYF. CDR3 nucleotides: TGTGCCAGCAGCTTGGGACAGGGCACGCAGTATTTT. The V gene is TRBV5-4, the J gene TRBJ2-3; 7 positions match TRBD1. This CDR3 has 12 amino acids. With 0 bases clipped from V and 9 bases from J, the junction kept 1 base outside the gene matches. The germline V gene has CDR1 SGHNT and CDR2 YYREEE (reference sequence).

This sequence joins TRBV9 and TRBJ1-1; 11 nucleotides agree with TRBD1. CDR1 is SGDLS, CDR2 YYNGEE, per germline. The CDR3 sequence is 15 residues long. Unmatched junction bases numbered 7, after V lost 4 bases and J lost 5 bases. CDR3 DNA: TGTGCCAGCAGCACATCCGGGACAGGGGGAACTGAAGCTTTCTTT. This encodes CASSTSGTGGTEAFF.

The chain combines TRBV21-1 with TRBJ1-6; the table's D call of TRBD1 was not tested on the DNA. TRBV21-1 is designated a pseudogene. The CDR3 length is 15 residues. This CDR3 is CASSIRDRGHSPLHF. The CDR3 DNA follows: TGTGCCAGCAGCATCCGGGACAGGGGGCATTCACCCCTCCACTTT.

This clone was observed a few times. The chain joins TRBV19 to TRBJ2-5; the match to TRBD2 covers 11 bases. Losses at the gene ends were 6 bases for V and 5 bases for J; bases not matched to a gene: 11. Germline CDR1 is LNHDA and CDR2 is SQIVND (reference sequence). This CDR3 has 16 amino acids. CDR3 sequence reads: CASSRLTSGNGETQYF. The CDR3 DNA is TGTGCCAGTAGCCGCTTGACTAGCGGGAACGGGGAGACCCAGTACTTC.

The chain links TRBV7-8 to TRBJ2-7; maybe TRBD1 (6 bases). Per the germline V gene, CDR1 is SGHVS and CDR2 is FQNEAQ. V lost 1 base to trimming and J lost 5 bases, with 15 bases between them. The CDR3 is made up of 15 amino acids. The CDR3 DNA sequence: TGTGCCAGCAGCTTAGGGAGCAGGGGTCTCAACGAGCAGTACTTC. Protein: CASSLGSRGLNEQYF. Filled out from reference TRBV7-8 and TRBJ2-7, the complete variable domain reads GAGVSQSPRYKVAKRGQDVALRCDPISGHVSLFWYQQALGQGPEFLTYFQNEAQLDKSGLPSDRFFAERPEGSVSTLKIQRTQQEDSAVYLCASSLGSRGLNEQYFGPGTRLTVT.

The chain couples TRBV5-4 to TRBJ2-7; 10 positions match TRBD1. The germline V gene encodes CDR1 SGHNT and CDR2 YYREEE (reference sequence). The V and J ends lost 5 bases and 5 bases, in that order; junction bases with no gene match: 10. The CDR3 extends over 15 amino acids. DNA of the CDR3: TGTGCCAGCAGTCCTTCGACAGGGGGCTTCCACGAGCAGTACTTC. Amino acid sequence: CASSPSTGGFHEQYF. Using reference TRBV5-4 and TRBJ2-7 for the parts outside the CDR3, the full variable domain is ETGVTQSPTHLIKTRGQQVTLRCSSQSGHNTVSWYQQALGQGPQFIFQYYREEENGRGNFPPRFSGLQFPNYSSELNVNALELDDSALYLCASSPSTGGFHEQYFGPGTRLTVT.